This TCR beta chain was retrieved from a study of T cell responses to AZD1222 COVID-19 vaccine. Points from the study as a whole: Donors, mostly white British, included more females; clonal diversity was possibly underestimated. Of the AZD1222 recipients, only 5 or 6 were seropositive at baseline.

Germline V gene sequence: CDR1 KGHDR, CDR2 SFDVKD. V shed 0 bases and J shed 2 bases, with 8 bases lying between them. CDR3 length equals 15 residues. Using immunoSEQ multiplex PCR, the repertoire was profiled, and TCRdb retains in-frame clones only, with some absent. The table has about 140,000 clones, around 88% seen once. Details on this clone: Its antigen is not identified.

The TCR originated in an adult in good health. The rearrangement links TRBV24-1 to TRBJ2-3; D call uncertain. The starting material was peripheral blood, obtained on day 0 of AZD1222 vaccination. CDR3 DNA sequence: TGTGCCACCAGTGATTTGGTGGACCCCACAGATACGCAGTATTTT. Translating gives CATSDLVDPTDTQYF.